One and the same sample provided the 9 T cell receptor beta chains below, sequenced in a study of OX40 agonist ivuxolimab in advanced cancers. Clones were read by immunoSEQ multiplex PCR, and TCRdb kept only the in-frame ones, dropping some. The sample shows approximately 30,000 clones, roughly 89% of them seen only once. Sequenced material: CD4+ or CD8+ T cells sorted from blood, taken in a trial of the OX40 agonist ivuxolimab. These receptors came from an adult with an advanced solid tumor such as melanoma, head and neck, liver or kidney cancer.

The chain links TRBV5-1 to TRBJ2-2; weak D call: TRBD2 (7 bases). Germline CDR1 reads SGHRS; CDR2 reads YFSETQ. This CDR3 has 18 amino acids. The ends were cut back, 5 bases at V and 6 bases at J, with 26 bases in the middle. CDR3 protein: CASSLARGAKRWPGELFF. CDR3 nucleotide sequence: TGCGCCAGCAGTCTGGCCCGGGGGGCCAAGAGATGGCCCGGGGAGCTGTTTTTT.

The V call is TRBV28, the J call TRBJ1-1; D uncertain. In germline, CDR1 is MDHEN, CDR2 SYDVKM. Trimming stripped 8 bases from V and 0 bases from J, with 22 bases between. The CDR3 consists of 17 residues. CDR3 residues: CASSRTITVLMNTEAFF. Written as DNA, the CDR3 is TGTGCCAGCTCGCGGACTATTACAGTCCTCATGAACACTGAAGCTTTCTTT.

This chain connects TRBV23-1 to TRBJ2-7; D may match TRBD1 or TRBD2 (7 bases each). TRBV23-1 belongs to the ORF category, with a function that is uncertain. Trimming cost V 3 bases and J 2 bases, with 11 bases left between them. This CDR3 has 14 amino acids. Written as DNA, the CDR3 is TGCGCCAGCAGTCATCAGGGGGGGACCTACGAGCAGTACTTC. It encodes CASSHQGGTYEQYF.

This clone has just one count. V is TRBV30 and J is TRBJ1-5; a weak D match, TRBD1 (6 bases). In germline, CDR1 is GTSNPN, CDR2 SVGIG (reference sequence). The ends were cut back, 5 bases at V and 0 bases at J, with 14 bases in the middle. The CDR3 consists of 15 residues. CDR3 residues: CAWGDRTYSNQPQHF. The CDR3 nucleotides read TGTGCCTGGGGCGACAGGACATATAGCAATCAGCCCCAGCATTTT. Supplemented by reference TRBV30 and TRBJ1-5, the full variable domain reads SQTIHQWPATLVQPVGSPLSLECTVEGTSNPNLYWYRQAAGRGLQLLFYSVGIGQISSEVPQNLSASRPQDRQFILSSKKLLLSDSGFYLCAWGDRTYSNQPQHFGDGTRLSIL.

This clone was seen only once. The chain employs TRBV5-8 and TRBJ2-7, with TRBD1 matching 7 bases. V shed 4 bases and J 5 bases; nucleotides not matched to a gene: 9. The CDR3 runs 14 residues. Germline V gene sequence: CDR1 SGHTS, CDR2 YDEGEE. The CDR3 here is CASSPLQGVDEQYF. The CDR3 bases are TGTGCCAGCAGCCCTCTCCAGGGGGTCGACGAGCAGTACTTC.

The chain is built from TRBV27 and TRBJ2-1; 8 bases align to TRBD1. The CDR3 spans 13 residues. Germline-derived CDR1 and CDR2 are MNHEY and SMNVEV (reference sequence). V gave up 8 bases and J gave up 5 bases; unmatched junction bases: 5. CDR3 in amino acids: CASYGQGNNEQFF. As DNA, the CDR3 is TGTGCCAGCTATGGACAGGGTAACAATGAGCAGTTCTTC.

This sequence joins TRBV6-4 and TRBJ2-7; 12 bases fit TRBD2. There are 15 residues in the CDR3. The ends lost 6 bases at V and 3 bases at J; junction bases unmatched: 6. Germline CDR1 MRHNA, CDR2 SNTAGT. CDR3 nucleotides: TGTGCCAGCAGCCCCGGACTAGCGGGGATCTACGAGCAGTACTTC. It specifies CASSPGLAGIYEQYF.

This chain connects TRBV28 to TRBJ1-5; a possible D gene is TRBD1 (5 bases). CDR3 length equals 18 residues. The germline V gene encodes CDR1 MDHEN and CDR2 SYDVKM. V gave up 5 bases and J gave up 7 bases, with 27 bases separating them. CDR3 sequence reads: CASSPFYGDGFSRQPQHF. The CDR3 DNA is TGTGCCAGCAGTCCATTTTACGGGGACGGCTTTTCGAGACAGCCCCAGCATTTT. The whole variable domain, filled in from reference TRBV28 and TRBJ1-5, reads DVKVTQSSRYLVKRTGEKVFLECVQDMDHENMFWYRQDPGLGLRLIYFSYDVKMKEKGDIPEGYSVSREKKERFSLILESASTNQTSMYLCASSPFYGDGFSRQPQHFGDGTRLSIL.

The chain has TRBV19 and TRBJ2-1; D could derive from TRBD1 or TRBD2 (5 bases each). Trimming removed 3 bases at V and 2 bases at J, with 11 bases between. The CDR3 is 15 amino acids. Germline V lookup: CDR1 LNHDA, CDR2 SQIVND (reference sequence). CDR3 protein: CASSMGRGTYNEQFF. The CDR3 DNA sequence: TGTGCCAGTAGTATGGGGCGAGGGACCTACAATGAGCAGTTCTTC.